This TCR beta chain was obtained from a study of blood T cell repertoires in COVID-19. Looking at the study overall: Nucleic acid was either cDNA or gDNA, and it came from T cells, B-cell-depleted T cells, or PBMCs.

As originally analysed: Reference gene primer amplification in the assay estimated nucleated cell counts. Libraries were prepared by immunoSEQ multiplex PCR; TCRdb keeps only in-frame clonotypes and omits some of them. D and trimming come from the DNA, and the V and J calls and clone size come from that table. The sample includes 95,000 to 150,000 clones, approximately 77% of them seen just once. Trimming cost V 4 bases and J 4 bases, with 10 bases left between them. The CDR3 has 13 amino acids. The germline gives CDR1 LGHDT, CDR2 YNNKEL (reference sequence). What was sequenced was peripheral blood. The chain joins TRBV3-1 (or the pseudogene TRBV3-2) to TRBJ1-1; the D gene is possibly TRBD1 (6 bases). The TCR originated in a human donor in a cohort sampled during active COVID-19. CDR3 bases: TGTGCCAGCAGCCGTTACAGGGCCACTGAAGCTTTCTTT. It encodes CASSRYRATEAFF.